What follows are 5 T cell receptor beta chains derived from one specimen sequenced in a study of blood T cell repertoires in COVID-19. Method: immunoSEQ multiplex PCR; TCRdb's copy keeps in-frame clones and lacks some. The sample shows about 160,000 clones, roughly 80% of them seen only once. Sequencing was carried out using PBMCs or T cells enriched from blood (not recorded which). All receptors derive from a woman in her 50s who had recovered from COVID-19.

The chain is built from TRBV2 and TRBJ1-2, with 7 bases identical to TRBD1. The germline V gene has CDR1 SNHLY and CDR2 FYNNEI. V was clipped by 8 bases and J by 2 bases; unmatched bases: 11. The CDR3 is 15 residues long. In nucleotides, the CDR3 is TGTGCCAGCCGACCGACAGGGTATCGCAACTATGGCTACACCTTC. This translates into CASRPTGYRNYGYTF.

The chain employs TRBV6-5 and TRBJ1-5, with TRBD1 identical over 10 bases. Germline V gene sequence: CDR1 MNHEY, CDR2 SVGAGI. This CDR3 has 15 amino acids. With V trimmed by 4 bases and J by 6 bases, 6 bases remained unmatched. In nucleotides, the CDR3 is TGTGCCAGCAGTTTCGGGACAGGGGATCTTCAGCCCCAGCATTTT. This codes for CASSFGTGDLQPQHF.

The chain combines TRBV18 with TRBJ1-1; 7 nucleotides match TRBD1. The germline CDR1 and CDR2 sequences are KGHSH and LQKENI. The CDR3 spans 18 residues. V shed 3 bases, J shed 0 bases, and the junction held 13 bases outside the gene matches. The CDR3 DNA reads as TGTGCCAGCTCACCGTTGACCGGGACAGAAAGGATGAACACTGAAGCTTTCTTT. Protein: CASSPLTGTERMNTEAFF.

This chain connects TRBV29-1 to TRBJ1-3, with a possible D match to TRBD1 (5 bases). The CDR3 runs to 13 residues. The germline V gene has CDR1 SQVTM and CDR2 ANQGSEA. Trimming removed 4 bases from V and 2 bases from J, with 9 bases in between. CDR3 loop: CSVGSGTGNTIYF. The CDR3, as DNA: TGCAGCGTTGGGTCAGGGACTGGAAACACCATATATTTT.

The rearrangement joins TRBV19 to TRBJ2-7, with 13 bases lining up with TRBD2. The CDR3 spans 17 residues. Germline V lookup: CDR1 LNHDA, CDR2 SQIVND (reference sequence). With V trimmed by 5 bases and J by 2 bases, 9 bases remained unmatched. The chain's CDR3 is CASSRTSGSPTTYEQYF. CDR3 in DNA: TGTGCCAGTAGTCGGACTAGCGGGAGCCCTACCACCTACGAGCAGTACTTC.